The T cell receptor (beta chain) described here comes from a study of beta chain features in type 1 diabetes. The investigators reverse transcribed all of the isolated RNA, so they sequenced expressed TCRB transcripts. Profiled with immunoSEQ multiplex PCR; TCRdb holds only in-frame clones, not every one. There are roughly 130,000 clones in the sample; approximately 9.2% occur only once, and approximately 0.68% lies in the top ten. The trim removed 1 base at V and 8 bases at J, leaving 7 bases unmatched. The germline gives CDR1 GTSNPN, CDR2 SVGIG (reference sequence). This CDR3 is 15 amino acids long.

Sequenced sample: central memory CD4+ T cells from blood. The chain carries TRBV30 and TRBJ2-5; 13 bases align to TRBD2. The sequence was obtained from a man between 18 and 29 years old in good health. The CDR3 spells CAWSGTSGGRGTQYF. As DNA, the CDR3 is TGTGCCTGGAGTGGGACTAGCGGGGGAAGGGGAACCCAGTACTTC.